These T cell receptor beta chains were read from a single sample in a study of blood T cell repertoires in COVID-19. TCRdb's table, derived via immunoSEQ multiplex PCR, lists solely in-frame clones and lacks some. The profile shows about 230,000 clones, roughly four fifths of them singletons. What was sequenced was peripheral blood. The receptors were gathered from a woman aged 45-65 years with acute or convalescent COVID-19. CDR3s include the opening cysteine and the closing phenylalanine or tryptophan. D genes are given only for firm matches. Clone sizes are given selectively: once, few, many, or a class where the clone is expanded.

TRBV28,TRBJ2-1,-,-,TGTGCCAGCAGTCGCCCAACGGTGCGGGCAGCCTACAATGAGCAGTTCTTC,CASSRPTVRAAYNEQFF
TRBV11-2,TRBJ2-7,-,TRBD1,TGTGCCAGCAGCTTAGTCAGGGGGAACGAGCAGTACTTC,CASSLVRGNEQYF
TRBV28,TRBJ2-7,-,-,TGTGCCAGCAGAGGCGGGGGCTACTACGAGCAGTACTTC,CASRGGGYYEQYF
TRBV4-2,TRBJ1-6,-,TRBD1,TGTGCCAGCAGCCTAAATCAGGGGGATAATTCACCCCTCCACTTT,CASSLNQGDNSPLHF
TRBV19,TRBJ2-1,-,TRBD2,TGTGCCAGTAGTTTAATAGCGGGGAGGTCCTACAATGAGCAGTTCTTC,CASSLIAGRSYNEQFF
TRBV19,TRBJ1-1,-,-,TGTGCCAGTAGTATCAGCGTCCGAGGGGGCACTGAAGCTTTCTTT,CASSISVRGGTEAFF
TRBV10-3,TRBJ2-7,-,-,TGTGCCATCAGTGAGTTAGACAGCAGAACCTACGAGCAGTACTTC,CAISELDSRTYEQYF
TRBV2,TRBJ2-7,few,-,TGTGCCAGCAGTAGGGGGCGGGATTCCTCCGAGCAGTACTTC,CASSRGRDSSEQYF
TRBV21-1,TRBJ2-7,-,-,TGTGCCAGCAGCAAACCGGGACAGTCCTCCTACGAGCAGTACTTC,CASSKPGQSSYEQYF
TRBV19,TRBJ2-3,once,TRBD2,TGTGCCAGTAGAGGTAGCGGGAGTTTTAATACGCAGTATTTT,CASRGSGSFNTQYF
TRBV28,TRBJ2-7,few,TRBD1,TGTGCCAGCGGGACAGGGGGCGCGGGGTACGAGCAGTACTTC,CASGTGGAGYEQYF
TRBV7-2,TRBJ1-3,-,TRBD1,TGTGCCAGCAGCTTAGAGGGCAGGGGGTCTAGAAACACCATATATTTT,CASSLEGRGSRNTIYF
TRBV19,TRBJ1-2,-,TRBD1,TGTGCCAGTAGTCCATACCAACCCGGGACAGGGAACTATGGCTACACCTTC,CASSPYQPGTGNYGYTF
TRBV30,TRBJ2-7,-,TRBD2,TGTGCCTGGAGTTTGCGGGAGGGGGGCGAGCAGTACTTC,CAWSLREGGEQYF
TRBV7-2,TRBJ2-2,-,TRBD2,TGTGCCAGCAGCACCCGGGACTACAACACCGGGGAGCTGTTTTTT,CASSTRDYNTGELFF
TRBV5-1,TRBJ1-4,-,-,TGCGCCAGCAGCCTAACGGGGACTAATGAAAAACTGTTTTTT,CASSLTGTNEKLFF
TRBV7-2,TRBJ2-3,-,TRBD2,TGTGCCAGCAGCTTATACACTAGCGGGGGTGGAGATACGCAGTATTTT,CASSLYTSGGGDTQYF
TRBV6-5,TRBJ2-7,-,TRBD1,TGTGCCAGCAGAACCGCGGACAGGGGCGAGCAGTACTTC,CASRTADRGEQYF
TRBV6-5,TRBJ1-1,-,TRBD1,TGTGCCAGCAGTAGACAGGGAACGAACACTGAAGCTTTCTTT,CASSRQGTNTEAFF
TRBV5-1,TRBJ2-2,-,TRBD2,TGCGCCAGCAGCTTGGGGACTAGCGTTAACACCGGGGAGCTGTTTTTT,CASSLGTSVNTGELFF
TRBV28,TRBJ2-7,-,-,TGTGCCAGCAGTGGCCCTCCAAACTACGAGCAGTACTTC,CASSGPPNYEQYF
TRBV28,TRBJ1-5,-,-,TGTGCCAGCACAGATAGCAATCAGCCCCAGCATTTT,CASTDSNQPQHF
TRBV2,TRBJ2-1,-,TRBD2,TGTGCCAGCAGGACGGCGGGGGGGCGATGGAATGAGCAGTTCTTC,CASRTAGGRWNEQFF
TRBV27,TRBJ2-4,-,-,TGTGCCAGCAGTTTAAGCTGGCAGGGTGACATTCAGTACTTC,CASSLSWQGDIQYF
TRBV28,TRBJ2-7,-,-,TGTGCCAGCAGTTCCAGGACAGTGACCTACGAGCAGTACTTC,CASSSRTVTYEQYF
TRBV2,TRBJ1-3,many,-,TGTGCCAGCAGCGAGCCGGGGGGGTCTGGAAACACCATATATTTT,CASSEPGGSGNTIYF
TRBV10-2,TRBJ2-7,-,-,TGCGCCAGCAGTAGCGGCTCCTACGAGCAGTACTTC,CASSSGSYEQYF
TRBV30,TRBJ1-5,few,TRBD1,TGTGCCTGGAGCCCGGGACAGGGCCTCAATCAGCCCCAGCATTTT,CAWSPGQGLNQPQHF
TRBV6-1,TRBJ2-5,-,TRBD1,TGTGCCAGCAGTGATCCGGGACAGGGTGCGGGGGAGACCCAGTACTTC,CASSDPGQGAGETQYF
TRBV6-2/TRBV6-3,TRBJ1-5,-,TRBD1,TGTGCCAGCAGTAGGGGACAGGAGAATCAGCCCCAGCATTTT,CASSRGQENQPQHF
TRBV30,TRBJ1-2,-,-,TGTGCCTGGAGGAGGGGGATGGAAAACTATGGCTACACCTTC,CAWRRGMENYGYTF
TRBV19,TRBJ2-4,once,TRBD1,TGTGCCAGTAGTTTGGACAGGTGGGGATCAAACATTCAGTACTTC,CASSLDRWGSNIQYF
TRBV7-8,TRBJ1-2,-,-,TGTGCCAGCAATTCCGAGGGTAACTATGGCTACACCTTC,CASNSEGNYGYTF
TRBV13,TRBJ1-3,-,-,TGTGCCAGCAGCTTAGATCTGGGGGCCTCTGGAAACACCATATATTTT,CASSLDLGASGNTIYF
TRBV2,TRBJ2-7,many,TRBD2,TGTGCCAGCAATTTGCGGGAGTTCAACGAGCAGTACTTC,CASNLREFNEQYF
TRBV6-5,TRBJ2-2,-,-,TGTGCCAGCAGCCCACTAGGACCCGGCACCGGGGAGCTGTTTTTT,CASSPLGPGTGELFF
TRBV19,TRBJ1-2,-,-,TGTGCCAGTAGTATAGCTGCCGGGTTGAACTATGGCTACACCTTC,CASSIAAGLNYGYTF
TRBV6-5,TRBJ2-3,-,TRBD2,TGTGCCAGCAGCATACTAGCGGGGGGCACAGATACGCAGTATTTT,CASSILAGGTDTQYF
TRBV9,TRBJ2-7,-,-,TGTGCCAGCAGCGTTAGCAGGACTGCGAACTACGAGCAGTACTTC,CASSVSRTANYEQYF
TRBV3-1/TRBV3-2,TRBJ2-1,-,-,TGTGCCAGCAGCCAAGCGAGCTCCTACAATGAGCAGTTCTTC,CASSQASSYNEQFF
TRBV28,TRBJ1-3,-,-,TGTGCCAGCAGTTCTCCCCTAGGCAGCTCTGGAAACACCATATATTTT,CASSSPLGSSGNTIYF
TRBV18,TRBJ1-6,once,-,TGTGCCAGCTCACCTAGACAGAATAATTCACCCCTCCACTTT,CASSPRQNNSPLHF
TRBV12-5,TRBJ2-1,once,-,TGTGCTAGTGGTTTAGATAGGGAGGCCTACAATGAGCAGTTCTTC,CASGLDREAYNEQFF
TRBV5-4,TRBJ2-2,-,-,TGTGCCAGCAGCTTGACAGACACCGGGGAGCTGTTTTTT,CASSLTDTGELFF
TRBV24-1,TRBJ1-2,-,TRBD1,TGTGCCACCAGTGATCCGGACAGGGGCTATGGCTACACCTTC,CATSDPDRGYGYTF
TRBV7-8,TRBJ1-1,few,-,TGTGCCAGCACCAGATTAACAGGACGCTCTGAAGCTTTCTTT,CASTRLTGRSEAFF
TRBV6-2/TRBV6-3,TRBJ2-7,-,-,TGTGCCAGCAGTTTGGGGCAGTTCGAGCAGTACTTC,CASSLGQFEQYF
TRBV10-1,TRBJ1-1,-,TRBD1,TGCGCCAGCAGTGTAAACAGGGGAGGAACTGAAGCTTTCTTT,CASSVNRGGTEAFF
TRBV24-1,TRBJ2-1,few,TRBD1,TGTGCCACCAGTGAGATCGGGACAGGGAATGAGCAGTTCTTC,CATSEIGTGNEQFF
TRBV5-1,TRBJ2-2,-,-,TGCGCCAGTCTGTGGGGAGAACGGATGTTTTTT,CASLWGERMFF
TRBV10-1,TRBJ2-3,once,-,TGCGCCAGCAGTGAGGTCTTCTTCGGCGGGCGTTTAGATACGCAGTATTTT,CASSEVFFGGRLDTQYF
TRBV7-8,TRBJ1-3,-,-,TGTGCCAGCAGCTCACAGGTCTCTGGAAACACCATATATTTT,CASSSQVSGNTIYF
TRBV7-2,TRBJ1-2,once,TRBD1,TGTGCCAGCAGCTCAGGGGGCTTGATGGGCTACACCTTC,CASSSGGLMGYTF
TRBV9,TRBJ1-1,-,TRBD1,TGTGCCAGCAGCGTAGGAGTATCCAGGGGGCTTATGAACACTGAAGCTTTCTTT,CASSVGVSRGLMNTEAFF
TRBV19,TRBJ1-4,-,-,TGTGCCAGTAGTACGGCAAGGAGGCAGACTAATGAAAAACTGTTTTTT,CASSTARRQTNEKLFF